A single TCR beta chain is shown here with its context. The source of the sample is a study of immune evolution from preneoplasia to lung adenocarcinoma. Patients had resection in Japan or China between the mid-2010s and the late 2010s. Histologic diagnosis was independently verified by two lung pathologists. Premalignant or tumor cells were enriched by macro-dissection after pathologic assessment. Assay: immunoSEQ multiplex PCR; the TCRdb copy retains only in-frame clones and omits some. The sample consists of roughly 3,900 clones, 65% to 80% of them appearing once. Germline CDR1 SGHRS, CDR2 YFSETQ. V gave up 2 bases and J gave up 11 bases; unmatched junction bases: 4. The CDR3 is 12 residues long.

This receptor was taken from a person aged 65-85 years with invasive lung adenocarcinoma. Some clones in this sample may be carry-over from other donors' samples. The sequenced material came from FFPE invasive lung adenocarcinoma tissue. The chain combines TRBV5-1 with TRBJ2-3; 8 bases are shared with TRBD2. In DNA, the CDR3 is TGCGCCAGCAGCTTCCGGGAGGGCAGGCAGTATTTT. Translation gives CASSFREGRQYF.